This T cell receptor beta chain was identified in a study of blood T cells in healthy people across ages. The second PCR ran roughly 6 to 11 cycles with a sample-barcoded 5' primer and J-beta primers. TCRdb fed the 5' RACE reads into MiXCR, producing one record per CDR3 protein. This sample yields about 1.7 million distinct CDR3 sequences, of which roughly 27% are seen a single time; about 7.7% belongs to the top ten. Losses at the gene ends were 7 bases for V and 6 bases for J; bases not matched to a gene: 6. The CDR3 covers 13 residues. Germline V gene sequence: CDR1 SNHLY, CDR2 FYNNEI. Sequencing was performed on blood. The clonotype originates from a woman younger than 45 in good health. The chain combines TRBV2 with TRBJ2-3; TRBD2 matches 8 bases. CDR3 protein: CASMGTRADTQYF. As DNA, the CDR3 is TGTGCCAGCATGGGGACTAGGGCGGATACGCAGTATTTT.